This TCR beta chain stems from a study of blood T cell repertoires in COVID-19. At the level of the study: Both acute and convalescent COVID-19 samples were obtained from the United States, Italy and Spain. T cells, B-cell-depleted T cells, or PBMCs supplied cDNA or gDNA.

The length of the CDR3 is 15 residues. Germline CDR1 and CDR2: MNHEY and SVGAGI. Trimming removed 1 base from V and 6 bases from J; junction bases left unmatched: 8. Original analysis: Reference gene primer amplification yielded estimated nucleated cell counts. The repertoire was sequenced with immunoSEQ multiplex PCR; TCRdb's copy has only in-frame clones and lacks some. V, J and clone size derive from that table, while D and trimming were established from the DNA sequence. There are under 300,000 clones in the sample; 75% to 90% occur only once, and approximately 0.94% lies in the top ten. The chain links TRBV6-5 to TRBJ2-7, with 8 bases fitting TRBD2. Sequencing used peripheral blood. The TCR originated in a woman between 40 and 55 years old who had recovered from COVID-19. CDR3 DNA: TGTGCCAGCAGTTACTTCTCGGGGGGGTTAGGCGAGCAGTACTTC. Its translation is CASSYFSGGLGEQYF.